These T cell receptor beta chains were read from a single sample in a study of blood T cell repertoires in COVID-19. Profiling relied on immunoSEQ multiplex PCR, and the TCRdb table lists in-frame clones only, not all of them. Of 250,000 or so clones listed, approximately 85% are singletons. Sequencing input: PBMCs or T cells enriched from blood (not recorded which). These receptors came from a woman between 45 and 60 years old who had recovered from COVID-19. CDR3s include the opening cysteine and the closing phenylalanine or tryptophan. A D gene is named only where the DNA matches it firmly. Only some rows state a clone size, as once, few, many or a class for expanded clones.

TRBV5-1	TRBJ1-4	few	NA	CATGGRGEKLFF	TGCGCCACCGGAGGGAGGGGTGAAAAACTGTTTTTT
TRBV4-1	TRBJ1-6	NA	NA	CASSQEWALGSPLHF	TGCGCCAGCAGCCAAGAATGGGCGTTAGGTTCACCCCTCCACTTT
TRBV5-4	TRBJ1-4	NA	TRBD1	CASSMDRSDFF	TGTGCCAGCAGCATGGACAGGTCTGATTTTTTT
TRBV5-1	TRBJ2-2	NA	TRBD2	CASSLAGALTGELFF	TGCGCCAGCAGCCTAGCGGGGGCCCTCACCGGGGAGCTGTTTTTT
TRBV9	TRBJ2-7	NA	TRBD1	CASSNRDSPYLEQYF	TGTGCCAGCAGCAACCGGGACAGCCCCTATCTCGAGCAGTACTTC
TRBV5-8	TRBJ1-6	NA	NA	CASSSPTPLHF	TGTGCCAGCAGCTCCCCAACACCCCTCCACTTT
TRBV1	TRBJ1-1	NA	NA	CTSSQDPRRGRRVGTEAFF	TGCACCAGCAGCCAAGATCCGAGAAGGGGGCGTAGAGTAGGGACTGAAGCTTTCTTT
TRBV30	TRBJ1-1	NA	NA	CAWSVRVNTEAFF	TGTGCCTGGAGTGTACGGGTTAACACTGAAGCTTTCTTT
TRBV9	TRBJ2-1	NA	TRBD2	CASSVTSGRVDEQFF	TGTGCCAGCAGCGTCACTAGCGGGAGGGTGGATGAGCAGTTCTTC
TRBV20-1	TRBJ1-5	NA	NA	CSASPDRKNQPQHF	TGCAGTGCTAGTCCCGACAGGAAAAATCAGCCCCAGCATTTT
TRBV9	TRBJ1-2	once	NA	CASSVGDGRGCAF	TGTGCCAGCAGCGTAGGGGATGGGCGGGGATGCGCCTTC
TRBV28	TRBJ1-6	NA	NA	CASSSDGQGLGAPLHF	TGTGCCAGCAGTTCCGATGGGCAGGGCCTAGGGGCACCCCTCCACTTT
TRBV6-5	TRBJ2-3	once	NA	CASSRRRTSTDTQYF	TGTGCCAGCAGTCGCCGGAGAACTAGCACAGATACGCAGTATTTT
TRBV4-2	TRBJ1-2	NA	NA	CASSQDRGDFVYGYTF	TGTGCCAGCAGCCAAGATCGGGGAGACTTCGTCTATGGCTACACCTTC
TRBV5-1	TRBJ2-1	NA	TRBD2	CASSFTVGLAGRDEQFF	TGCGCCAGCAGCTTTACAGTAGGACTAGCGGGTCGGGATGAGCAGTTCTTC
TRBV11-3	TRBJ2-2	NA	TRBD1	CASSLGQGVGYTGELFF	TGTGCCAGCAGCTTGGGACAGGGTGTAGGGTACACCGGGGAGCTGTTTTTT
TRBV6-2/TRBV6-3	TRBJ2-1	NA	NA	CASSYYSYNEQFF	TGTGCCAGCAGTTATTACAGCTACAATGAGCAGTTCTTC
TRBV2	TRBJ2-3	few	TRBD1	CASRDRGTFTDTQYF	TGTGCCAGCAGGGACAGGGGGACATTCACAGATACGCAGTATTTT
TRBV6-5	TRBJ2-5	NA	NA	CASSYWGHGETQYF	TGTGCCAGCAGTTACTGGGGGCACGGGGAGACCCAGTACTTC
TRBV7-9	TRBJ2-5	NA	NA	CASSRGIQETQYF	TGTGCCAGTTCAAGGGGAATACAAGAGACCCAGTACTTC
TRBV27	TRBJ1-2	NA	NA	CASSTGQPYGYTF	TGTGCCAGCAGTACTGGACAGCCATATGGCTACACCTTC
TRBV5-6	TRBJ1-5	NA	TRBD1	CASSSGTGNQPQHF	TGTGCCAGCAGTTCCGGGACAGGGAATCAGCCCCAGCATTTT
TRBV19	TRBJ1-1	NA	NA	CASSTTTGLTFF	TGTGCCAGTAGTACTACAACAGGGCTGACTTTCTTT
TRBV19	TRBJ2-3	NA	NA	CASRTSTDTQYF	TGTGCCAGTAGGACTAGCACAGATACGCAGTATTTT
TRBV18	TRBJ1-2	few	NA	CASSRTVDDYGYTF	TGTGCCAGCTCACGGACAGTAGACGACTATGGCTACACCTTC
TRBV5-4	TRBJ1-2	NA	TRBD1	CASSSPTGGAGGYTF	TGTGCCAGCAGCTCCCCGACAGGGGGCGCGGGTGGCTACACCTTC
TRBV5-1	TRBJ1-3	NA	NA	CASSLGRGAPGNTIYF	TGCGCCAGCAGCTTGGGGCGGGGAGCCCCGGGAAACACCATATATTTT
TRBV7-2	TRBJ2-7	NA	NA	CASSPSYEQYF	TGTGCCAGCAGCCCGTCCTACGAGCAGTACTTC
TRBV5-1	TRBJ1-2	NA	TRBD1	CASSIGDRGQVNYGYTF	TGCGCCAGCAGCATAGGGGACAGGGGCCAAGTAAACTATGGCTACACCTTC
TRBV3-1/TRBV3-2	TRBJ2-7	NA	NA	CASRGGAEEQYF	TGTGCCAGCAGGGGGGGGGCAGAAGAGCAGTACTTC
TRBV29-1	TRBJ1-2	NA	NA	CSVEGSLYYGYTF	TGCAGCGTTGAGGGCAGCCTATACTATGGCTACACCTTC
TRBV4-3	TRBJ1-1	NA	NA	CASSQDWGDTEAFF	TGCGCCAGCAGCCAAGATTGGGGGGACACTGAAGCTTTCTTT
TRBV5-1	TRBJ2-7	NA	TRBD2	CASSLAPSGGIYEQYF	TGCGCCAGCAGCTTGGCCCCCAGCGGGGGGATTTACGAGCAGTACTTC
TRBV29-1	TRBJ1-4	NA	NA	CSVRETTNEKLFF	TGCAGCGTCCGGGAGACAACTAATGAAAAACTGTTTTTT
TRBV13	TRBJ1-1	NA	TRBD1	CASSLGGQGYTEAFF	TGTGCCAGCAGCTTAGGGGGACAGGGGTACACTGAAGCTTTCTTT
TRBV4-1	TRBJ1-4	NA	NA	CASSQVLTNEKLFF	TGCGCCAGCAGCCAAGTACTTACTAATGAAAAACTGTTTTTT